One sample yielded the 13 T cell receptor beta chains listed below, sequenced in a study of T cell repertoires in cytomegalovirus infection. Their recognized antigens are unknown. TCRdb reanalysed the reads using MiXCR and keeps one entry per CDR3 protein. The repertoire consists of a few hundred thousand distinct CDR3 sequences, with under 55% occurring once and the leading ten covering roughly two fifths. Here the sequenced sample was cultured PBMCs, taken from culture after CMV antigen stimulation. The receptors were sampled from a human donor in good health (CMV status not recorded). Some clones in this sample may be carry-over from other donors' samples.

J is TRBJ2-1 and V is TRBV5-5; D may be TRBD2 (5 bases). With 3 bases removed from V and 8 bases from J, the gap between germline ends came to 21 bases. Looked up from germline, CDR1 is SGHKS and CDR2 is YYEKEE (reference sequence). This CDR3 contains 16 residues. CDR3 region: CASSYGRPGGRYEQFF. As DNA, the CDR3 is TGTGCCAGCAGCTACGGACGGCCTGGCGGGCGGTATGAGCAGTTCTTC.

V is TRBV4-1 and J is TRBJ2-2; D is ambiguous. Trimming removed 4 bases from V and 7 bases from J, with 10 bases in between. In germline, CDR1 is MGHRA, CDR2 YSYEKL. The CDR3 length is 13 residues. This CDR3 reads CASSRAQHGELFF. As DNA, the CDR3 is TGCGCCAGCAGCCGAGCCCAGCACGGGGAGCTGTTTTTT.

This chain joins TRBV7-2 and TRBJ2-5; possible D gene TRBD1, 6 bases. The V gene lost 8 bases and the J gene lost 1 base, with 11 bases spanning the gap. This CDR3 has 13 residues. Germline V lookup: CDR1 SGHTA, CDR2 FQGNSA. CDR3 loop: CASRSGVQETQYF. CDR3 nucleotides: TGTGCCAGCCGGTCAGGGGTCCAAGAGACCCAGTACTTC. The full variable domain, in which reference TRBV7-2 and TRBJ2-5 provide the parts outside the CDR3, is GAGVSQSPSNKVTEKGKDVELRCDPISGHTALYWYRQSLGQGLEFLIYFQGNSAPDKSGLPSDRFSAERTGGSVSTLTIQRTQQEDSAVYLCASRSGVQETQYFGPGTRLLVL.

The table lists this clonotype with a few counts. The V call is TRBV10-3, the J call TRBJ1-2, with D possibly being TRBD1 (5 bases). The CDR3 has 14 amino acids. Germline CDR1 reads ENHRY; CDR2 reads SYGVKD. The V gene lost 7 bases and the J gene lost 3 bases, with 15 bases spanning the gap. CDR3 in amino acids: CAITETGVDYGYTF. CDR3 nucleotides: TGTGCCATCACTGAAACAGGTGTAGACTATGGCTACACCTTC.

V gene TRBV6-2 or TRBV6-3 combines with J gene TRBJ2-1; 9 bases are a match to TRBD2. The V gene's germline CDR1 is MNHEY and CDR2 SVGEGT. This CDR3 contains 13 residues. The V segment lost 7 bases and the J segment 8 bases; nucleotides outside the gene matches: 6. The CDR3 sequence: CASTLSGRDEQFF. In nucleotides, the CDR3 is TGTGCCAGCACCCTTAGCGGGAGAGATGAGCAGTTCTTC.

V usage is TRBV6-2 or TRBV6-3 and J usage is TRBJ1-5, with 8 bases identical to TRBD1. The germline CDR1 and CDR2 sequences are MNHEY and SVGEGT. This CDR3 is 17 amino acids long. Losses at the gene ends were 5 bases for V and 9 bases for J; bases not matched to a gene: 18. CDR3 DNA sequence: TGTGCCAGCAGTCCTCCGAGACAGGGGAGAAATAGCCGGCCCCAGCATTTT. Its translation: CASSPPRQGRNSRPQHF.

The chain combines TRBV12-3 or TRBV12-4 with TRBJ2-4; weak D call: TRBD1 (7 bases). This CDR3 is 15 amino acids long. Trimming cost V 6 bases and J 2 bases, with 14 bases left between them. DNA of the CDR3: TGTGCCAGCAGGCCAGCAGGGGGGTCCAAAAACATTCAGTACTTC. Its protein product is CASRPAGGSKNIQYF.

This chain links TRBV6-2 or TRBV6-3 with TRBJ2-7; D might be TRBD1 (7 bases). The germline V gene has CDR1 MNHEY and CDR2 SVGEGT. The CDR3 sequence is 15 residues long. V shed 2 bases and J shed 2 bases, with 13 bases lying between them. The CDR3 protein is CASSYPTGTPYEQYF. The DNA for the CDR3 is TGTGCCAGCAGTTACCCGACAGGGACTCCCTACGAGCAGTACTTC.

The rearrangement links TRBV24-1 to TRBJ2-2; D not certain. This CDR3 is 13 amino acids long. CDR1 and CDR2 from the germline V gene are KGHDR and SFDVKD. The V and J ends lost 0 bases and 7 bases respectively, with 5 bases between them. CDR3 sequence: CATSDLTSGELFF. CDR3 DNA sequence: TGTGCCACCAGTGATTTGACAAGCGGGGAGCTGTTTTTT.

This chain uses TRBV7-2 with TRBJ2-1; D is possibly TRBD1 (5 bases). V was shortened by 0 bases and J by 9 bases, with 12 bases between the two germline ends. CDR1 is SGHTA, CDR2 FQGNSA, per germline. The CDR3 has 14 amino acids. DNA for the CDR3: TGTGCCAGCAGCTTAGCGGAAACAGGTGTTGAGCAGTTCTTC. This gives the protein CASSLAETGVEQFF.

This chain connects TRBV5-1 to TRBJ1-3; possible D gene TRBD1, 5 bases. Germline V gene data show CDR1 as SGHRS and CDR2 as YFSETQ. CDR3 length: 14 amino acids. Trimming left V 4 bases short and J 0 bases short, with 8 bases between. The CDR3 sequence: CASSAQGSGNTIYF. DNA for the CDR3: TGCGCCAGCAGCGCCCAGGGCTCTGGAAACACCATATATTTT.

In its sample, this clonotype was seen a few times. The chain joins TRBV12-3 or TRBV12-4 to TRBJ1-1, with TRBD1 matching 8 bases. This CDR3 comprises 15 residues. The trim removed 3 bases at V and 7 bases at J, leaving 10 bases unmatched. Here the CDR3 reads CASSFPTGGGGEAFF. For the CDR3, the DNA is TGTGCCAGCAGTTTTCCCACAGGGGGGGGTGGTGAAGCTTTCTTT.

The chain has TRBV7-9 and TRBJ2-2; a possible D gene is TRBD1 (6 bases). Germline V gene sequence: CDR1 SEHNR, CDR2 FQNEAQ (reference sequence). This CDR3 spans 15 amino acids. Trimming took off 3 bases at V and 5 bases at J, with 13 bases between the two ends. CDR3 in amino acids: CASSFTGSGTGELFF. The CDR3 DNA sequence: TGTGCCAGCAGCTTTACAGGGTCGGGGACCGGGGAGCTGTTTTTT. The full variable domain, in which reference TRBV7-9 and TRBJ2-2 provide the parts outside the CDR3, is DTGVSQNPRHKITKRGQNVTFRCDPISEHNRLYWYRQTLGQGPEFLTYFQNEAQLEKSRLLSDRFSAERPKGSFSTLEIQRTEQGDSAMYLCASSFTGSGTGELFFGEGSRLTVL.